This T cell receptor (beta chain) was obtained from a study of blood T cells in healthy people across ages. Through a sample-barcoded 5' primer and a J-beta primer mix, a second PCR was run for roughly 7 to 12 cycles. MiXCR was run by TCRdb on the 5' RACE reads, yielding one entry per CDR3 protein. The repertoire holds about 1.5 million distinct CDR3 sequences, with 35% to 45% as singletons. This clonotype was picked up a small number of times. The V segment lost 5 bases and the J segment 5 bases; nucleotides outside the gene matches: 6. There are 14 residues in the CDR3. Sequenced sample: blood. The TCR originated in a woman aged 18-35 years in good health. This chain links TRBV12-3 or TRBV12-4 with TRBJ2-1; 7 bases are shared with TRBD1. The CDR3 DNA follows: TGTGCCAGCAGTCAACTGACAGGGAACAATGAGCAGTTCTTC. Translated, it gives CASSQLTGNNEQFF.